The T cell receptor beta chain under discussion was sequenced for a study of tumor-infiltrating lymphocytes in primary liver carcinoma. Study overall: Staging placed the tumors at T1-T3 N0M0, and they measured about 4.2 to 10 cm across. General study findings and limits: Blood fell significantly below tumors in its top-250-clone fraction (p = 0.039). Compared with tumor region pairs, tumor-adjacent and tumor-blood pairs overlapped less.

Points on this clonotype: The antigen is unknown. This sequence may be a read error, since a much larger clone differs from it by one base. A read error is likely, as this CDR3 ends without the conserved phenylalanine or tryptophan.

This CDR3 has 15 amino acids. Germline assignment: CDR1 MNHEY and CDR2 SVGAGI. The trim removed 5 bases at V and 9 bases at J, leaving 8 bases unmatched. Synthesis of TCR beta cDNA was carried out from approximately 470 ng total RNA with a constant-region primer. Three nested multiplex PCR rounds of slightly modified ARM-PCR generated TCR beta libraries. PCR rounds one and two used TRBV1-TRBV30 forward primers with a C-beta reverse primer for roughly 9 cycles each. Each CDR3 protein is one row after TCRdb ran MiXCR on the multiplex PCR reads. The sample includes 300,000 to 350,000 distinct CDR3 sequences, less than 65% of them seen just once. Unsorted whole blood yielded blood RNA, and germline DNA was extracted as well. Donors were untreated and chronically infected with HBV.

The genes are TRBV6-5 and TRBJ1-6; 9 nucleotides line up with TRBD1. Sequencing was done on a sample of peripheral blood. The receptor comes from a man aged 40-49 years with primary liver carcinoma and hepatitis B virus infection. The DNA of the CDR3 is TGTGCCAGCAGTCTCGGACAGGGGAATGTTTCACCCCTCCACATT. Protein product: CASSLGQGNVSPLHI.